These 17 T cell receptor beta chains share one sample of origin, sequenced in a study of cytomegalovirus exposure and HLA in healthy donors. Clones were sequenced by immunoSEQ multiplex PCR, and TCRdb holds only the in-frame ones, with some missing. The table records 250,000 to 400,000 clones, approximately 85% of them present only once. The sample was PBMCs. Receptors were obtained from a man under 40 in good health and CMV-seronegative.

The chain has TRBV7-2 and TRBJ2-6; unclear D gene. CDR3 length equals 16 residues. Trimming left V 3 bases short and J 4 bases short, with 13 bases between. The germline CDR1 and CDR2 sequences are SGHTA and FQGNSA. The CDR3 sequence: CASSFGSLVGANVLTF. DNA for the CDR3: TGTGCCAGCAGCTTTGGCAGTCTGGTGGGGGCCAACGTCCTGACTTTC.

The chain is built from TRBV9 and TRBJ1-1; perhaps TRBD1 as D (5 bases). CDR1 and CDR2 (germline): SGDLS, YYNGEE. The CDR3 loop spans 14 amino acids. V lost 7 bases, J lost 3 bases, and 16 bases lay in between. The CDR3 region is CASSRGDLDTEAFF. CDR3 sequence (DNA): TGTGCCAGCTCGCGGGGGGACCTGGACACTGAAGCTTTCTTT. The full variable domain, its missing parts supplied by reference TRBV9 and TRBJ1-1, is DSGVTQTPKHLITATGQRVTLRCSPRSGDLSVYWYQQSLDQGLQFLIQYYNGEERAKGNILERFSAQQFPDLHSELNLSSLELGDSALYFCASSRGDLDTEAFFGQGTRLTVV.

With regard to this clone: This same CDR3 is encoded by further DNA sequences in the sample. The chain couples TRBV9 to TRBJ1-1, with D uncertain. There are 14 residues in the CDR3. V lost 0 bases, J lost 2 bases, and 8 bases lay in between. Germline loops: CDR1 SGDLS, CDR2 YYNGEE. The CDR3 protein is CASSVVAENTEAFF. For the CDR3, the DNA is TGTGCCAGCAGCGTAGTTGCAGAAAACACTGAAGCTTTCTTT.

This clone came up once. V is TRBV5-6 and J is TRBJ2-1; 10 bases are shared with TRBD2. This CDR3 comprises 15 residues. Germline V gene sequence: CDR1 SGHDT, CDR2 YYEEEE. The trim removed 2 bases at V and 4 bases at J, leaving 3 bases unmatched. CDR3 sequence (DNA): TGTGCCAGCAGCTTACTAGCGGGGCTATACAATGAGCAGTTCTTC. Amino acids: CASSLLAGLYNEQFF.

V gene TRBV6-6 combines with J gene TRBJ1-1; 9 bases agree with TRBD1. This CDR3 region has 14 residues. Per germline, CDR1 MNHNY and CDR2 SVGAGI (reference sequence). The V gene end was trimmed by 2 bases and the J gene end by 4 bases; junction bases not matched to a gene: 2. CDR3 nucleotides: TGTGCCAGCAGTTACGCGACAGGGGGCACTGAAGCTTTCTTT. Protein sequence: CASSYATGGTEAFF.

V usage is TRBV19 and J usage is TRBJ1-6; 9 bases fit TRBD1. CDR1 and CDR2 (germline): LNHDA, SQIVND (reference sequence). This CDR3 comprises 17 residues. With V trimmed by 4 bases and J by 2 bases, 6 bases remained unmatched. CDR3 DNA: TGTGCCAGTAGTAACCGGGACAGGGTCACCTATAATTCACCCCTCCACTTT. It yields the protein CASSNRDRVTYNSPLHF.

The chain combines TRBV11-1 with TRBJ2-1; D may be TRBD2 (5 bases). Per germline, CDR1 SGHAT and CDR2 FQDESV (reference sequence). The CDR3 extends over 16 amino acids. V was trimmed by 7 bases and J by 0 bases, leaving 16 bases between them. CDR3 residues: CASTQRESLSYNEQFF. The CDR3 nucleotides are TGTGCCAGCACCCAGAGGGAGAGTCTCTCCTACAATGAGCAGTTCTTC.

The chain has TRBV9 and TRBJ1-6, with 7 positions matching TRBD1. CDR1 is SGDLS, CDR2 YYNGEE, per germline. Trimming removed 4 bases from V and 9 bases from J; junction bases left unmatched: 10. The CDR3 consists of 15 residues. CDR3 protein: CASSPPGGWGSPLHF. CDR3 sequence (DNA): TGTGCCAGCAGCCCCCCAGGGGGATGGGGTTCACCCCTCCACTTT.

The rearrangement joins TRBV7-2 to TRBJ2-1; possibly TRBD1 for D (5 bases). This CDR3 is 15 amino acids long. CDR1 and CDR2 from the germline V gene are SGHTA and FQGNSA. V lost 1 base and J lost 2, with 9 bases in between. CDR3 amino acids: CASSLEGAPYNEQFF. The CDR3 bases are TGTGCCAGCAGCTTAGAAGGGGCCCCCTACAATGAGCAGTTCTTC.

As DNA, the CDR3 is TGTGCCAGTAGTACCCTCCTAGCGGGGGGGCCGTACGAGCAGTACTTC. This encodes CASSTLLAGGPYEQYF. The chain links TRBV19 to TRBJ2-7; TRBD2 aligns across 12 bases. Germline V gives CDR1 LNHDA, CDR2 SQIVND (reference sequence). Unmatched junction bases numbered 8, after V lost 4 bases and J lost 4 bases. The length of the CDR3 is 16 residues.

The CDR3 nucleotides read TGTGCCAGCAGGAACACAGGGTCAGGGACATACGAGCAGTACTTC. Residues: CASRNTGSGTYEQYF. This chain links TRBV6-6 with TRBJ2-7, with TRBD1 as a possible D gene (6 bases). The CDR3 has 15 residues. Per the germline V gene, CDR1 is MNHNY and CDR2 is SVGAGI (reference sequence). Trimming pared 6 bases from V and 4 bases from J, leaving 19 bases between.

This clone was counted between two and nine times. The chain recombines TRBV5-1 with TRBJ1-2, with D uncertain. Trimming shortened V by 0 bases and J by 1 base, and 4 bases separated the two germline ends. This CDR3 has 13 amino acids. Germline values: CDR1 SGHRS, CDR2 YFSETQ. The CDR3 spells CASSLGSNYGYTF. The CDR3 DNA reads TGCGCCAGCAGCTTGGGCAGTAACTATGGCTACACCTTC.

As DNA, the CDR3 is TGTGCCAGCAGTTACCCGGGACAGGGGGGCAATCAGCCCCAGCATTTT. Translated: CASSYPGQGGNQPQHF. This sequence joins TRBV6-5 and TRBJ1-5; 11 positions match TRBD1. J was trimmed by 2 bases and V by 2 bases; bases with no gene match: 2. The CDR3 is 16 residues long. Germline values: CDR1 MNHEY, CDR2 SVGAGI.

The chain employs TRBV10-2 and TRBJ2-3; D is unclear. Trimming stripped 7 bases from V and 5 bases from J, with 19 bases between. CDR1 and CDR2 (germline): WSHSY, SAAADI. The CDR3 runs 15 residues. The CDR3 DNA reads as TGCGCCAGCACGGAGAAGGCTTTCGGTGGAGATACGCAGTATTTT. It translates to CASTEKAFGGDTQYF.

J is TRBJ2-5 and V is TRBV6-1; 8 nucleotides match TRBD1. The V gene's germline CDR1 is MNHNS and CDR2 SASEGT. The trim removed 6 bases at V and 5 bases at J, leaving 11 bases unmatched. The CDR3 spans 15 residues. This CDR3 reads CASSLQGVLSETQYF. The CDR3 DNA follows: TGTGCCAGCAGCCTACAGGGGGTATTATCCGAGACCCAGTACTTC.

The chain carries TRBV19 and TRBJ1-6; D is unclear. The CDR3 is 15 amino acids. Germline loops: CDR1 LNHDA, CDR2 SQIVND (reference sequence). V gave up 6 bases and J gave up 3 bases, with 12 bases separating them. This chain's CDR3 is CASRGGLSYNSPLHF. The CDR3 DNA reads as TGTGCCAGTAGGGGAGGCCTCAGCTATAATTCACCCCTCCACTTT. The full variable domain, completed using reference TRBV19 and TRBJ1-6, is DGGITQSPKYLFRKEGQNVTLSCEQNLNHDAMYWYRQDPGQGLRLIYYSQIVNDFQKGDIAEGYSVSREKKESFPLTVTSAQKNPTAFYLCASRGGLSYNSPLHFGNGTRLTVT.

This chain connects TRBV7-6 to TRBJ1-5; 9 bases match TRBD1. Trimming took 5 bases from V and 1 from J; bases not matched to a gene: 12. The germline CDR1 and CDR2 sequences are SGHVS and FNYEAQ. This CDR3 has 18 residues. The CDR3 region is CASSDRDRVLASNQPQHF. CDR3 coding DNA: TGTGCCAGCAGCGACAGGGACAGGGTGTTGGCGAGCAATCAGCCCCAGCATTTT.